This T cell receptor (beta chain) comes out of a study of T cell responses to AZD1222 COVID-19 vaccine (dated by TCRdb to 2020 to 2022). In terms of the full investigation: AZD1222 recipients whose second dose came at about 4 weeks and those whose second dose came at about 12 weeks were combined into one group, since spike-specific TCR depth and breadth did not differ between the two schedules. A total of 233 trial participants underwent TCR sequencing, of whom 200 to 220 received two doses of AZD1222 and around 26 received two doses of the MenACWY control vaccine. Enrollment into the trials was organized by age into subgroups of 18-55, 56-69 and 70-plus years, and those subgroups contained approximately 160, 26 and 62 TCR-sequenced participants, respectively. The paper as a whole reports these results and caveats: Spike-specific TCR breadth and depth rose significantly after two AZD1222 doses compared with day 0 and with MenACWY recipients. Nearly half of unique spike-specific TCRs reportedly recognized epitopes outside regions mutated in the B.1.351 and B.1.1.7 variants. In the small 56-69-year group, the increase in depth fell short of significance, most likely because of low power. The vaccine-associated CD4 TCRs covered the entire spike protein, and the dominant responses fell in regions 160-218 and 743-854. Participants were mostly white British, with more females than males. The authors suggested clonal diversity may have been underestimated. No day 14 peak-response samples were available, so repertoires were characterized only after the peak T cell response. Conclusions about previously exposed vaccinees are limited because only six or seven AZD1222 recipients were SARS-CoV-2 seropositive at baseline.

Turning to this clone: Its antigen is still unknown. There are no base qualities to consult, and no much larger clone falls within one base.

V was cut back by 0 bases and J by 3 bases, leaving a gap of 11 bases between them. Taken from cysteine to phenylalanine, the CDR3 has 15 residues. The retained sequence is limited to the CDR3, 45 bases, with the frame set at the first base. CDR1 and CDR2, per the germline V gene (reference sequence), are SGHNT and YYREEE. The CDR3 regions of human TCRbeta chains were analyzed by immunosequencing. In the source study's methods: TCRs in the repertoires were compared against a reference library of SARS-CoV-2-specific TCRs that had been generated with the MIRA antigen-specificity platform. Breadth meant the fraction of unique TCRs that were SARS-CoV-2-associated, whereas depth meant the fraction of total T cells that were SARS-CoV-2-associated. Using the MIRA data, each spike-specific TCR was assigned both to the spike region to which the TCR was reactive and to a CD4 or CD8 class. Log10-transformed breadth and depth values were compared by one-way ANOVA with Sidak's multiple comparisons tests. Held by TCRdb, this immuneACCESS table contains in-frame sequences only and omits some clones. Under half of the omission traces to an unresolved V gene where checked; the cause of the rest is unknown. V, J and clone size are taken as reported in that table, and D and trimming were inferred from the DNA itself. Recorded for this sample are 110,000 to 150,000 clones; nearly 95% of them occurred a single time. Of the sample, approximately 4.9% is held by the ten largest clones.

The time point label of this sample denotes: baseline before first vaccination. Samples from vaccinated people were obtained from the UK trials COV001 and COV002, which included a single-blind randomized controlled phase 2/3 trial of AZD1222 (ChAdOx1 nCoV-19) in healthy adults. For TCRbeta chain sequencing, PBMC samples from trial participants were taken at day 0 and at day 28 after the second dose. This receptor chain uses TRBV5-4 and TRBJ2-3, with the D gene too uncertain to name. The clonotype comes from an adult in good health. The sample in question was peripheral blood, obtained on day 0 of AZD1222 vaccination. The DNA reads TGTGCCAGCAGCTTGGTCACCCCTGGGACAGATACGCAGTATTTT. Its coded protein is CASSLVTPGTDTQYF.